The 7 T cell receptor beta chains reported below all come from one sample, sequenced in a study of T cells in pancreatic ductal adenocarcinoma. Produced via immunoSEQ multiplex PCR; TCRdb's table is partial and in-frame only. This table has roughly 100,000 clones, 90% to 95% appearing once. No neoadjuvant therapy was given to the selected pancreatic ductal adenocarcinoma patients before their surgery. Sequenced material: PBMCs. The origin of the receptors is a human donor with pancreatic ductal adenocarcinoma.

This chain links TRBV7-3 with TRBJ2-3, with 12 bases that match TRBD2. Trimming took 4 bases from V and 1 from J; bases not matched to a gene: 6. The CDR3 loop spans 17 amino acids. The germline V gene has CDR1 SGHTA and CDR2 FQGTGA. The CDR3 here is CASSSSSGRGRTDTQYF. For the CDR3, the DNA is TGTGCCAGCAGCTCCTCTAGCGGGAGGGGGCGCACAGATACGCAGTATTTT.

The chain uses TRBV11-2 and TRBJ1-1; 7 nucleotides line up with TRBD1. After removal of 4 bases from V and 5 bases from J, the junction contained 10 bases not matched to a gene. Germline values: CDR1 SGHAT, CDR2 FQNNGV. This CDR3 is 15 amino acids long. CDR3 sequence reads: CASSSRRQGGTEAFF. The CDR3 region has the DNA TGTGCCAGCAGCTCCCGCCGACAGGGTGGGACTGAAGCTTTCTTT.

CDR3 coding DNA: TGTGCCAGCAGCCCCGGACTAGACAATCAGCCCCAGCATTTT. It is translated as CASSPGLDNQPQHF. This chain links TRBV9 with TRBJ1-5; D is unclear. CDR3 length equals 14 residues. Germline V gene lookup returns CDR1 SGDLS and CDR2 YYNGEE. Trimming left V 4 bases short and J 3 bases short, with 11 bases between. Variable domain in full (rest from reference TRBV9 and TRBJ1-5): DSGVTQTPKHLITATGQRVTLRCSPRSGDLSVYWYQQSLDQGLQFLIQYYNGEERAKGNILERFSAQQFPDLHSELNLSSLELGDSALYFCASSPGLDNQPQHFGDGTRLSIL.

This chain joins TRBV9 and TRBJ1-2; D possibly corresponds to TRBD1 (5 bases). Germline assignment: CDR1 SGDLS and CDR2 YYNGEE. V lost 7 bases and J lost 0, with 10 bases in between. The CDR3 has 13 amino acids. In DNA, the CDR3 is TGTGCCAGCCGACAGTCCGCTAACTATGGCTACACCTTC. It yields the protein CASRQSANYGYTF.

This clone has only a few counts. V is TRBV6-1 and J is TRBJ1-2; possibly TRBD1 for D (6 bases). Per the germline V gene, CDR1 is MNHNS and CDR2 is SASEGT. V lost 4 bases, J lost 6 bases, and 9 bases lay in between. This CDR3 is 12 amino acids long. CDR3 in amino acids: CASSVGADGYTF. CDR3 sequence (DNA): TGTGCCAGCAGTGTGGGGGCGGATGGCTACACCTTC.

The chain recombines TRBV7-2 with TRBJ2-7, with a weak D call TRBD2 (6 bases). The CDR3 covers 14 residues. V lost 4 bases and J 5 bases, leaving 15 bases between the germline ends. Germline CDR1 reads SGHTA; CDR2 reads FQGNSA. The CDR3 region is CASSSLAGWNEQYF. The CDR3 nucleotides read TGTGCCAGCAGCTCGCTGGCGGGATGGAACGAGCAGTACTTC.

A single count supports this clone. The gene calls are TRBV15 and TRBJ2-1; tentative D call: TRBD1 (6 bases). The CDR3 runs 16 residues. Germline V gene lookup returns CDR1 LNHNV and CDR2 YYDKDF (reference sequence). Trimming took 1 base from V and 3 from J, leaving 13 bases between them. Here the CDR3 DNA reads TGTGCCACCAGCAGAGGCCGCGGACAGATCTACAATGAGCAGTTCTTC. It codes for CATSRGRGQIYNEQFF.